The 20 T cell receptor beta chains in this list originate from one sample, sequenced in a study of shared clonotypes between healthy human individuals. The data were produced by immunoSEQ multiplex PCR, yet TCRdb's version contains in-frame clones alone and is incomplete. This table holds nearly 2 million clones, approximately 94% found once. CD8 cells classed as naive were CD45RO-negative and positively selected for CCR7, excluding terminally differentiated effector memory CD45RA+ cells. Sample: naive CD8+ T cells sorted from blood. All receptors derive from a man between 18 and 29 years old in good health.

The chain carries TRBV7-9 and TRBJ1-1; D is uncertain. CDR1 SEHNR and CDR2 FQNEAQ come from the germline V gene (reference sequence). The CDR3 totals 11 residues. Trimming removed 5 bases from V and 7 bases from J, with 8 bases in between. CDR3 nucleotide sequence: TGTGCCAGCAGCCCCACAGTTGAAGCTTTCTTT. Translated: CASSPTVEAFF.

CDR3 amino acids: CAISPDGAHQETQYF. CDR3 sequence (DNA): TGTGCCATCAGTCCCGACGGAGCCCACCAAGAGACCCAGTACTTC. V usage is TRBV10-3 and J usage is TRBJ2-5; D is unclear. This CDR3 has 15 residues. V was shortened by 5 bases and J by 0 bases, with 13 bases between the two germline ends. Germline V gene data show CDR1 as ENHRY and CDR2 as SYGVKD.

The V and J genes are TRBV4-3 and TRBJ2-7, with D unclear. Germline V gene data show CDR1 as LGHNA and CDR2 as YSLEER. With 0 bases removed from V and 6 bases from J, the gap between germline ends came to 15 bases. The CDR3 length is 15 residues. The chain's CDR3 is CASSQDTGLRLEQYF. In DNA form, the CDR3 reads TGCGCCAGCAGCCAAGATACCGGGTTAAGGCTCGAGCAGTACTTC.

CDR3 loop: CASSPRTTPTDTQYF. In DNA, the CDR3 is TGTGCCAGCAGTCCCCGGACTACCCCCACAGATACGCAGTATTTT. The chain recombines TRBV6-6 with TRBJ2-3, with D perhaps TRBD2 (6 bases). V lost 5 bases and J lost 2, with 14 bases in between. This CDR3 region has 15 residues. The V gene's germline CDR1 is MNHNY and CDR2 SVGAGI (reference sequence).

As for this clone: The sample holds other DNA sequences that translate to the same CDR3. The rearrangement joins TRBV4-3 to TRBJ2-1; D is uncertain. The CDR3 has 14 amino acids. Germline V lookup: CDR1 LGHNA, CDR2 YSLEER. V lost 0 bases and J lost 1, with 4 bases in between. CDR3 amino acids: CASSQDVSYNEQFF. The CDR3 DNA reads TGCGCCAGCAGCCAAGATGTTTCCTACAATGAGCAGTTCTTC.

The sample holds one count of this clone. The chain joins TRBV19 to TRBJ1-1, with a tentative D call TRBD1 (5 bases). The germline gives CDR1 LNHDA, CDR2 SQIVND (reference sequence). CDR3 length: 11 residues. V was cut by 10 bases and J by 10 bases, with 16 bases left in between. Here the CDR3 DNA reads TGTGCCACCCGGGTAGGGACGTCAGCTTTCTTT. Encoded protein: CATRVGTSAFF.

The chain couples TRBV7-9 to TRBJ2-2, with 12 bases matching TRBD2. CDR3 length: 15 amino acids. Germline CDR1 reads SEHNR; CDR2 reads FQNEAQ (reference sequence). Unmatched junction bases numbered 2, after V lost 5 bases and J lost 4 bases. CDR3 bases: TGTGCCAGCAGCCGACTAGCGGGAGCCACCGGGGAGCTGTTTTTT. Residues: CASSRLAGATGELFF.

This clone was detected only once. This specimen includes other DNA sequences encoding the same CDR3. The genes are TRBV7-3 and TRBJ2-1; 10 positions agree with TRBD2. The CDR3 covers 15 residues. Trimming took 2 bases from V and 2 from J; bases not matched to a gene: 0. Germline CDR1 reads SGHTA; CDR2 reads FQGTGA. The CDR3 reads CASSLLAGAYNEQFF. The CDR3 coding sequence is TGTGCCAGCAGCTTACTAGCGGGGGCCTACAATGAGCAGTTCTTC.

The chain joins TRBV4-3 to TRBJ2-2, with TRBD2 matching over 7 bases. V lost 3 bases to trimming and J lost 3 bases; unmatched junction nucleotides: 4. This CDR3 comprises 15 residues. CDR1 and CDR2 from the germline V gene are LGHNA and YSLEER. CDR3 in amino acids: CASSQTREHTGELFF. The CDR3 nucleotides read TGCGCCAGCAGCCAGACGCGGGAGCACACCGGGGAGCTGTTTTTT.

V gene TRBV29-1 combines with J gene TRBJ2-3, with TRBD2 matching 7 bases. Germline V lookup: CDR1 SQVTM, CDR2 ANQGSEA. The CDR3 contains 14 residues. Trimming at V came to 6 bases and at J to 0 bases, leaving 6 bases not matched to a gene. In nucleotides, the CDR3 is TGCAGCGTGGGGGGGTTAGGGAGCACAGATACGCAGTATTTT. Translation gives CSVGGLGSTDTQYF.

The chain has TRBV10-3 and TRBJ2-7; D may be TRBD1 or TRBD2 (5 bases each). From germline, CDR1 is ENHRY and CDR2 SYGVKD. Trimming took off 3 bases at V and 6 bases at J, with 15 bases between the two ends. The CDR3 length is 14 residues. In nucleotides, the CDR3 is TGTGCCATCAGTGACCCGGGACCGCAGGGCGAGCAGTACTTC. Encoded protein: CAISDPGPQGEQYF.

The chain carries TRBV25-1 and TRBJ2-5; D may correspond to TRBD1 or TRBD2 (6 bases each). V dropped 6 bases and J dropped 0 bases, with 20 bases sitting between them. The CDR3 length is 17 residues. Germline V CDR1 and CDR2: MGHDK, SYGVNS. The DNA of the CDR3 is TGTGCCAGCAGCGAGAGGGGGGCAGGGTGGTACCAAGAGACCCAGTACTTC. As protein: CASSERGAGWYQETQYF. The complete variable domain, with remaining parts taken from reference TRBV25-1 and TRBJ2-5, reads EADIYQTPRYLVIGTGKKITLECSQTMGHDKMYWYQQDPGMELHLIHYSYGVNSTEKGDLSSESTVSRIRTEHFPLTLESARPSHTSQYLCASSERGAGWYQETQYFGPGTRLLVL.

The CDR3 reads CASSGWDGYGYTF. Here the CDR3 DNA reads TGTGCCAGCAGCGGCTGGGACGGTTATGGCTACACCTTC. The chain carries TRBV7-9 and TRBJ1-2; the D gene is possibly TRBD1 (5 bases). Germline V gene data show CDR1 as SEHNR and CDR2 as FQNEAQ (reference sequence). CDR3 length: 13 residues. Trimming shortened V by 5 bases and J by 5 bases, and 12 bases separated the two germline ends. The full variable domain, rest sourced from reference TRBV7-9 and TRBJ1-2, is DTGVSQNPRHKITKRGQNVTFRCDPISEHNRLYWYRQTLGQGPEFLTYFQNEAQLEKSRLLSDRFSAERPKGSFSTLEIQRTEQGDSAMYLCASSGWDGYGYTFGSGTRLTVV.

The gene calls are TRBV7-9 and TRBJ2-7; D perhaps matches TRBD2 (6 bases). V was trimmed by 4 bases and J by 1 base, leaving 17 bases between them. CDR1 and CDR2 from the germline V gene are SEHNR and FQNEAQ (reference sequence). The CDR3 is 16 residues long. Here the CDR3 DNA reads TGTGCCAGCAGCTCGACTGAGGCGGGGCCGTCCTACGAGCAGTACTTC. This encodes CASSSTEAGPSYEQYF.

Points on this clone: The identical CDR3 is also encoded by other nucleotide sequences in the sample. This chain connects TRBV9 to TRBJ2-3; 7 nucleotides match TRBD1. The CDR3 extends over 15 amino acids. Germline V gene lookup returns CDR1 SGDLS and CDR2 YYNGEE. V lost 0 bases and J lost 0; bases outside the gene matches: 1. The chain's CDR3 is CASSVEGASTDTQYF. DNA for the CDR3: TGTGCCAGCAGCGTAGAGGGGGCTAGCACAGATACGCAGTATTTT.

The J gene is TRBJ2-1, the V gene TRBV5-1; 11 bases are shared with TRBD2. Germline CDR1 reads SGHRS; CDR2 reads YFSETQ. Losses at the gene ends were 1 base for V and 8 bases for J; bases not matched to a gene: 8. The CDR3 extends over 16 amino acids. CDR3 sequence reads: CASSLSSGGLGDEQFF. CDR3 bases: TGCGCCAGCAGCTTGTCTAGCGGGGGGCTAGGAGATGAGCAGTTCTTC.

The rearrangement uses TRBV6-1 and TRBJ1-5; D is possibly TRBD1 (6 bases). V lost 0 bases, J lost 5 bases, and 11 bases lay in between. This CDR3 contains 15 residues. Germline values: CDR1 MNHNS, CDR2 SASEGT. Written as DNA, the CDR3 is TGTGCCAGCAGTGAAGCGCACAGGGTTGATCAGCCCCAGCATTTT. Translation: CASSEAHRVDQPQHF.

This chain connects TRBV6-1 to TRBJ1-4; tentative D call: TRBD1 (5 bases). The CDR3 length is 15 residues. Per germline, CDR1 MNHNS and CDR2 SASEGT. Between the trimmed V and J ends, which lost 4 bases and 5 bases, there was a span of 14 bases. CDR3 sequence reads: CASSGPGRENEKLFF. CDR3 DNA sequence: TGTGCCAGCAGTGGCCCGGGACGGGAAAATGAAAAACTGTTTTTT.

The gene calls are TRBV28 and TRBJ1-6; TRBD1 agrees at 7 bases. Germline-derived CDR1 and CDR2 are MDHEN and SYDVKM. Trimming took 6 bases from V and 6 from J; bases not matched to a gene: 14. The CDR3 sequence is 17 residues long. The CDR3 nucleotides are TGTGCCAGCAGCTTTGGGGGAACAGGGGAATTTAATTCACCCCTCCACTTT. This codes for CASSFGGTGEFNSPLHF.

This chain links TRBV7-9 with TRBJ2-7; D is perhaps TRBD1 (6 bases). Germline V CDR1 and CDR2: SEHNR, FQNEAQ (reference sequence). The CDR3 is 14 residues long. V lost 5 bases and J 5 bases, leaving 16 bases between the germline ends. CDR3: CASSPIGGIDEQYF. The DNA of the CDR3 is TGTGCCAGCAGCCCCATAGGGGGAATCGACGAGCAGTACTTC.